The 26 T cell receptor beta chains presented below share a single source sample, sequenced in a study of shared clonotypes between healthy human individuals. The table came from immunoSEQ multiplex PCR; TCRdb's copy has only in-frame clones and leaves some out. This table has around 2.3 million clones, around 95% appearing once. The sequenced sample was naive CD4+ T cells sorted from blood. The subset is: CD45RA+ positively selected. The receptor source for this set is a man younger than 30 in good health.

V is TRBV11-2 and J is TRBJ2-2, with 11 bases fitting TRBD2. J gave up 7 bases and V 2 bases, and 12 bases lay outside the gene matches. The CDR3 is made up of 18 amino acids. Germline values: CDR1 SGHAT, CDR2 FQNNGV. Written as DNA, the CDR3 is TGTGCCAGCAGCTTAAGGGAACTAGCGGGAGTTTCGGGCGGGGAGCTGTTTTTT. This gives the protein CASSLRELAGVSGGELFF.

The chain joins TRBV5-6 to TRBJ2-1; TRBD2 agrees at 11 bases. J was trimmed by 0 bases and V by 0 bases; bases with no gene match: 8. Germline V CDR1 and CDR2: SGHDT, YYEEEE. The CDR3 has 19 residues. The CDR3: CASSLEAFSGRASYNEQFF. CDR3 nucleotide sequence: TGTGCCAGCAGCTTGGAGGCCTTTAGCGGGAGGGCCTCCTACAATGAGCAGTTCTTC.

The genes are TRBV6-1 and TRBJ2-1; 12 bases match TRBD2. CDR1 and CDR2 from the germline V gene are MNHNS and SASEGT. The CDR3 spans 15 residues. The V gene end was trimmed by 3 bases and the J gene end by 8 bases; junction bases not matched to a gene: 5. The CDR3 reads CASSELAGGPDEQFF. The CDR3 DNA sequence: TGTGCCAGCAGTGAGCTAGCGGGAGGGCCCGATGAGCAGTTCTTC.

J is TRBJ1-1 and V is TRBV18; D may be TRBD1 (5 bases). Trimming took 2 bases from V and 5 from J, leaving 15 bases between them. Germline V gene data show CDR1 as KGHSH and CDR2 as LQKENI. This CDR3 is 15 amino acids long. CDR3 loop: CASSPALRGRTEAFF. The CDR3 coding sequence is TGTGCCAGCTCACCAGCTTTGAGGGGCAGGACTGAAGCTTTCTTT.

The rearrangement joins TRBV5-1 to TRBJ2-3; 8 bases agree with TRBD1. V gave up 0 bases and J gave up 8 bases; unmatched junction bases: 8. Germline V gene lookup returns CDR1 SGHRS and CDR2 YFSETQ. The CDR3 spans 15 residues. This CDR3 is CASSLESGGIGTQYF. The CDR3 DNA reads TGCGCCAGCAGCTTGGAGTCAGGGGGCATTGGTACGCAGTATTTT.

A word on this clone: The sample holds other DNA sequences that translate to the same CDR3. This rearrangement joins TRBV27 to TRBJ1-5; TRBD1 matches at 9 bases. CDR1 is MNHEY and CDR2 is SMNVEV in the germline V gene (reference sequence). V was pared by 5 bases and J by 1 base, with 3 bases of the junction left unmatched. CDR3 length equals 15 residues. CDR3 nucleotides: TGTGCCAGCAGTCCGGGGACAGGGAGCAATCAGCCCCAGCATTTT. Translating gives CASSPGTGSNQPQHF.

The chain carries TRBV30 and TRBJ1-2; D is possibly TRBD1 (5 bases). Trimming removed 3 bases at V and 2 bases at J, with 16 bases between. CDR3 length: 15 residues. The germline gives CDR1 GTSNPN, CDR2 SVGIG (reference sequence). CDR3 amino acids: CAWRVPVGANYGYTF. The CDR3 DNA follows: TGTGCCTGGAGGGTCCCGGTAGGGGCGAACTATGGCTACACCTTC.

J is TRBJ2-1 and V is TRBV28; D gene unclear. Trimming pared 4 bases from V and 7 bases from J, leaving 29 bases between. CDR3 length: 19 amino acids. The germline CDR1 and CDR2 sequences are MDHEN and SYDVKM. The CDR3 DNA is TGTGCCAGCAGTTCCTCCTCATCCCCTCCAAACTTTAACGGGAATGAGCAGTTCTTC. It translates to CASSSSSSPPNFNGNEQFF.

The rearrangement joins TRBV4-1 to TRBJ2-1; TRBD1 agrees at 8 bases. V shed 1 base and J 3 bases; nucleotides not matched to a gene: 8. Germline CDR1 and CDR2: MGHRA and YSYEKL. The CDR3 has 17 amino acids. Written as DNA, the CDR3 is TGCGCCAGCAGCCAAGTAGGACAGGGAGGTTTCTACAATGAGCAGTTCTTC. Its translation: CASSQVGQGGFYNEQFF.

The chain joins TRBV5-1 to TRBJ2-7; the D is unclear. The length of the CDR3 is 15 residues. V was cut by 7 bases and J by 0 bases, with 17 bases left in between. CDR1 is SGHRS and CDR2 is YFSETQ in the germline V gene. For the CDR3, the DNA is TGCGCCAGCCGTTCGGCCTTAACGAGCTCCTACGAGCAGTACTTC. Translating gives CASRSALTSSYEQYF.

The rearrangement joins TRBV29-1 to TRBJ2-1; TRBD2 aligns across 11 bases. CDR1 and CDR2 from the germline V gene are SQVTM and ANQGSEA. This CDR3 has 14 amino acids. V was pared by 7 bases and J by 3 bases, with 5 bases of the junction left unmatched. In DNA, the CDR3 is TGCAGCGCCAAGACTAGCGGGGTCTACAATGAGCAGTTCTTC. This codes for CSAKTSGVYNEQFF.

The gene calls are TRBV7-2 and TRBJ2-7, with 7 bases lining up with TRBD1. Trimming removed 5 bases from V and 2 bases from J; junction bases left unmatched: 3. Germline CDR1 and CDR2: SGHTA and FQGNSA. The CDR3 loop spans 13 amino acids. CDR3 sequence reads: CASSEGQPYEQYF. The DNA of the CDR3 is TGTGCCAGCAGCGAGGGACAGCCCTACGAGCAGTACTTC.

The J gene is TRBJ1-4, the V gene TRBV4-1, with D uncertain. The CDR3 totals 17 residues. V was cut by 2 bases and J by 4 bases, with 17 bases left in between. Germline V gene data show CDR1 as MGHRA and CDR2 as YSYEKL. The CDR3 DNA reads as TGCGCCAGCAGCCAAACCCGCCGGCGGGGTGGTAATGAAAAACTGTTTTTT. This codes for CASSQTRRRGGNEKLFF.

CDR3 protein: CASSLALGQSSGANVLTF. CDR3 nucleotide sequence: TGCGCCAGCAGCTTGGCCTTGGGACAGTCCTCTGGGGCCAACGTCCTGACTTTC. The V call is TRBV5-1, the J call TRBJ2-6, with 7 bases matching TRBD1. This CDR3 contains 18 residues. V dropped 0 bases and J dropped 0; count of bases not matched to a gene: 6. Germline V CDR1 and CDR2: SGHRS, YFSETQ.

V usage is TRBV7-9 and J usage is TRBJ2-7; possible D gene TRBD2, 5 bases. The V gene lost 2 bases and the J gene lost 6 bases, with 14 bases spanning the gap. Germline V CDR1 and CDR2: SEHNR, FQNEAQ (reference sequence). The CDR3 is made up of 14 amino acids. This CDR3 reads CASSLLGGRGEQYF. The CDR3 DNA reads as TGTGCCAGCAGCTTATTAGGTGGGAGAGGCGAGCAGTACTTC.

The gene calls are TRBV19 and TRBJ1-6; the match to TRBD1 covers 7 bases. The germline V gene encodes CDR1 LNHDA and CDR2 SQIVND (reference sequence). The V gene end was trimmed by 8 bases and the J gene end by 5 bases; junction bases not matched to a gene: 6. The CDR3 loop spans 14 amino acids. The CDR3 reads CASRGDSNNSPLHF. As DNA, the CDR3 is TGTGCCAGTCGAGGGGACAGCAATAATTCACCCCTCCACTTT. The whole variable domain, remainder taken from reference TRBV19 and TRBJ1-6, is DGGITQSPKYLFRKEGQNVTLSCEQNLNHDAMYWYRQDPGQGLRLIYYSQIVNDFQKGDIAEGYSVSREKKESFPLTVTSAQKNPTAFYLCASRGDSNNSPLHFGNGTRLTVT.

J is TRBJ1-4 and V is TRBV6-5; weak D call: TRBD1 (6 bases). The germline V gene encodes CDR1 MNHEY and CDR2 SVGAGI. There are 14 residues in the CDR3. Trimming took off 6 bases at V and 6 bases at J, with 14 bases between the two ends. The DNA for the CDR3 is TGTGCCAGCAGGGATCAGGGGAGGGATGAAAAACTGTTTTTT. It codes for CASRDQGRDEKLFF.

This clone was counted a single time. The V and J genes are TRBV7-6 and TRBJ1-4, with D possibly being TRBD1 (5 bases). With 4 bases removed from V and 8 bases from J, the gap between germline ends came to 17 bases. The germline CDR1 and CDR2 sequences are SGHVS and FNYEAQ. The CDR3 is made up of 15 amino acids. The DNA of the CDR3 is TGTGCCAGCAGCTCCAGTTTTGGGACGCGGGAAAAACTGTTTTTT. Amino acids: CASSSSFGTREKLFF.

The chain is built from TRBV18 and TRBJ2-3; D might be TRBD2 (5 bases). CDR1 KGHSH and CDR2 LQKENI come from the germline V gene. CDR3 size: 17 residues. Trimming took 2 bases from V and 0 from J, leaving 15 bases between them. CDR3 residues: CASSPIKTSESTDTQYF. In DNA, the CDR3 is TGTGCCAGCTCACCAATTAAAACTAGTGAGAGCACAGATACGCAGTATTTT.

This sequence joins TRBV5-8 and TRBJ1-5; maybe TRBD1 (5 bases). In germline, CDR1 is SGHTS, CDR2 YDEGEE. The CDR3 length is 15 residues. V dropped 5 bases and J dropped 0 bases, with 12 bases sitting between them. CDR3 DNA sequence: TGTGCCAGCAGTTCACAGGCGATTAGCAATCAGCCCCAGCATTTT. This translates into CASSSQAISNQPQHF.

This clone was seen a few times. V and J are TRBV6-5 and TRBJ1-5; 7 positions match TRBD1. In germline, CDR1 is MNHEY, CDR2 SVGAGI. The V gene end was trimmed by 2 bases and the J gene end by 5 bases; junction bases not matched to a gene: 0. This CDR3 has 13 residues. The CDR3, as DNA: TGTGCCAGCAGTTACACAGGGGATCAGCCCCAGCATTTT. Translating it yields CASSYTGDQPQHF.

The genes are TRBV9 and TRBJ2-1, with 8 bases that match TRBD1. V shed 0 bases and J 8 bases; nucleotides not matched to a gene: 7. The germline CDR1 and CDR2 sequences are SGDLS and YYNGEE. The CDR3 is made up of 15 amino acids. The CDR3 coding sequence is TGTGCCAGCAGCGTAGACCCCCAGGGGGCCTATGAGCAGTTCTTC. It encodes CASSVDPQGAYEQFF.

The V call is TRBV2, the J call TRBJ1-4, with 9 bases lining up with TRBD1. The CDR3 has 14 residues. Per the germline V gene, CDR1 is SNHLY and CDR2 is FYNNEI. After removal of 4 bases from V and 7 bases from J, the junction contained 4 bases not matched to a gene. CDR3 sequence (DNA): TGTGCCAGCAGTGCCGGACAGGGGAGTGAAAAACTGTTTTTT. Translating gives CASSAGQGSEKLFF.

The chain uses TRBV6-1 and TRBJ1-2, with D possibly TRBD1 on 5 matching bases. The CDR3 length is 17 residues. V was clipped by 2 bases and J by 0 bases, with 16 bases between them. Germline assignment: CDR1 MNHNS and CDR2 SASEGT. The CDR3 sequence: CASSESFVRQSNYGYTF. CDR3 DNA: TGTGCCAGCAGTGAAAGTTTCGTCAGACAGTCTAACTATGGCTACACCTTC.

V gene TRBV7-2 combines with J gene TRBJ2-7; D gene uncertain. Looked up from germline, CDR1 is SGHTA and CDR2 is FQGNSA. Trimming removed 1 base at V and 1 base at J, with 11 bases between. CDR3 size: 15 residues. The CDR3, as DNA: TGTGCCAGCAGCTTAGTTCAGGCCACTTCCTACGAGCAGTACTTC. Amino acid sequence: CASSLVQATSYEQYF.

The rearrangement uses TRBV6-1 and TRBJ1-4, with 9 bases fitting TRBD1. The trim removed 5 bases at V and 7 bases at J, leaving 8 bases unmatched. This CDR3 is 15 amino acids long. Germline V CDR1 and CDR2: MNHNS, SASEGT. CDR3 loop: CASSQNDRGGEKLFF. Written as DNA, the CDR3 is TGTGCCAGCAGTCAAAACGACAGGGGGGGTGAAAAACTGTTTTTT.